This TCR beta chain was documented in a study of regulatory T cells in long-lasting Graves disease (dated by TCRdb to the early 2020s). Describing the broader study: Persistent Graves' disease was defined as antithyroid drug treatment for over 5 years with persistently positive TSH receptor autoantibodies. Persistent Graves' disease patients were compared with newly diagnosed Graves' disease patients by peripheral blood TCR sequencing and RNA sequencing. The study was conducted in China and was registered as a clinical trial. A total of around 35 samples underwent TCR sequencing, from about 13 patients with persistent Graves' disease and 20 or so patients with newly diagnosed Graves' disease. Antithyroid drugs had been taken for approximately 10 years on average by persistent Graves' disease patients in the clinical cohort.

The meaning of the sample's time point label: persistent/refractory GD, antithyroid drugs over 5 years with positive TRAb. For both TCR sequencing and RNA sequencing, RNA was extracted from PBMCs in TRIzol. The diagnosis of Graves' disease was made according to American Thyroid Association guidelines. Patients were recruited from an endocrinology department in Xi'an, China. From each patient, about 8.9 milliliters of peripheral blood was collected into an EDTA anticoagulant tube. Ficoll Paque Plus density gradient separation was used to isolate PBMCs, and no further T cell sorting was done. An Agilent 2100 Bioanalyzer and agarose gel were used to check RNA quality, while a NanoDrop 2000 measured RNA concentration. Receptor amplification or capture employed multiplex PCR. The sample was run on an Illumina HiSeq 4000. iRepertoire HTBI primers and Arm-PCR amplification of CDR3 regions were used to construct TCR beta libraries. Gel purification was performed on PCR products prior to sequencing. The original pipeline was this. Across samples, around 58 TRBV and roughly 15 TRBJ segments were identified and used for gene usage analysis of CDR3 amino acid clonotypes. COPE and FqMerger were used to merge filtered high-quality paired reads into contigs. BLAST was used to align contigs to IMGT TRBV, TRBD and TRBJ reference genes, with CDR3 defined following IMGT. Highly expanded clones were defined as clonotypes with a frequency above 0.1%. Repertoire diversity was measured by Shannon entropy, and V-J evenness by the Gini coefficient. Public clonotypes were defined as clonotypes shared by more than one individual. TCRdb ran its own pipeline on the public reads, namely fastp trimming at Q25 and MiXCR clone calling, and kept in-frame beta chains. Each entry merges the rows of one CDR3 protein and shows their most common DNA and genes. In this record, the V and J calls reflect TCRdb's handling and not the investigators' own analysis. For this sample there are about 400,000 distinct CDR3 sequences; 20% to 25% appear just once. The ten largest clones add up to more than 20% of the sample.

Study-wide findings and limitations: Patients with persistent disease shared more public clonotypes (about 2,700) than newly diagnosed patients did (more than 900). TRBV28, TRBJ1-2 and TRBJ2-5 were preferentially used in persistent disease, while TRBV20-1 and TRBJ2-1 were favored in newly diagnosed disease. Because the primary lesion, thyroid tissue, could not be accessed, the study looked at peripheral blood alone. Compared with newly diagnosed patients, patients with persistent Graves' disease had lower TCR Shannon entropy and fewer highly expanded clones, which suggests clonal expansion. Sequencing and analysis were limited to the TCR beta chain. The authors acknowledged the small sample size as a limitation that may reduce accuracy.

The germline V gene supplies CDR1 SGHTA and CDR2 FQGNSA. Cut back by 1 base and 2 bases, the V and J ends lie 8 bases apart. Including cysteine and phenylalanine, the CDR3 has 14 amino acids. The sequence is cut down to CDR3 DNA, 42 bases in frame from base 1. This clonotype was observed at least ten times. It lacks a known antigen. No much larger clone exists at a distance of one base, and base qualities are not known. Specimen: peripheral blood mononuclear cells (PBMCs), collected when the disease was refractory, from a patient treated with antithyroid drugs. Recombination linked TRBV7-2 to TRBJ1-2; the D gene is not confidently resolved. The receptor was isolated from a female donor with Graves disease. CDR3 sequence: CASSLVRENYGYTF. In nucleotides, the sequence is TGTGCCAGCAGCTTAGTTCGGGAAAACTATGGCTACACCTTC.